The sequence of this T cell receptor beta chain was determined in a study of OX40 agonist ivuxolimab in advanced cancers. With regard to the full study: Ivuxolimab was an agonistic, fully human IgG2 monoclonal antibody directed against OX40 (CD134), a costimulatory receptor. Intravenous ivuxolimab was administered to patients every 2 weeks at six dose levels: 0.01, 0.1, 0.3, 1.5, 3 and 10 mg/kg. Of the 50 to 55 patients in dose escalation, about 20 had hepatocellular carcinoma, around 15 had melanoma, 9 had renal cell carcinoma and 9 had head and neck cancer. In the dose-escalation cohort, around four fifths of patients were male, and the mean age was approximately 60 years, with a range of roughly 23 to 85. Prior anti-PD-1, anti-PD-L1 or anti-CTLA-4 therapy was permitted, and checkpoint inhibitors had been received by about 44% of dose-escalation patients. Partial responses occurred in three dose-escalation patients: two with cutaneous melanoma and one with hepatocellular carcinoma. Peripheral TCRbeta sequencing was intended to test whether TCR sequence diversity was altered and clonal T-cell expansion was caused by ivuxolimab. The paper covers the monotherapy dose-escalation part of the phase I ivuxolimab trial, which included N ≈ 52 patients.

Turning to this clone: Which antigen it targets is not known. Per-base qualities were not stored, and no clone one base away is much larger.

The trial excluded patients who had a history of autoimmune disease or were on systemic immunosuppression. Peripheral blood for TCR sequencing was drawn from every dose cohort at baseline, at cycle 4 day 1 and at cycle 7 day 1. Samples were obtained from an open-label, multicenter, first-in-human phase I dose-escalation trial of ivuxolimab. Adults with locally advanced or metastatic melanoma, renal cell, hepatocellular, or head and neck squamous cell carcinoma were enrolled in the trial. CD4+ and CD8+ T cells were sorted separately from peripheral blood before TCR sequencing. The paper as a whole reports these results and caveats: In the 0.1-3.0 mg/kg groups, partial responders were among the patients with the lowest normalized peripheral clonal expansion, particularly in CD8+ T cells. The antigen specificity of the peripheral T cells that underwent clonal expansion was not determined. On average, CD8+ T cells showed more expanded clones than CD4+ T cells after ivuxolimab. Clonal expansion of both CD4+ and CD8+ blood T cells was observed from baseline to week 6 at doses 0.1 to 3.0 mg/kg. Low levels of normalized T-cell clonal expansion were also seen in some patients who did not respond.

Genomic DNA was isolated from the sorted cells so that the TCRbeta CDR3 region could be sequenced. TCRbeta CDR3 regions were sequenced using the immunoSEQ Assay. TCRdb re-hosts the immuneACCESS table, in-frame sequences only. Its copies lack some clones; in the studies checked, an unresolved V gene accounts for under half of them, and the cause for the rest is not known. The sample table lists roughly 18,000 clones, 87% of them with a count of one. The ten largest clones take up approximately 32% of the sample. Counted from cysteine to phenylalanine, this CDR3 has 13 amino acids. Only the CDR3 portion is preserved as DNA: 39 bases, with reading frame beginning at the first base. V is cut by 6 bases and J by 10 bases, and the space between the germline ends is 18 bases. The germline V gene encodes CDR1 MDHEN and CDR2 SYDVKM.

This TCR was sampled from an adult with an advanced solid tumor such as melanoma, head and neck, liver or kidney cancer. The sequencing here drew on CD4+ or CD8+ T cells sorted from blood, taken in a trial of the OX40 agonist ivuxolimab. The chain employs TRBV28 and TRBJ1-1; a confident D gene designation cannot be given. The nucleotide sequence reads as follows: TGTGCCAGCAGCGAAGTAGGGCGATTCGGAGCTTTCTTT. The translation is CASSEVGRFGAFF.